The rows below give T cell receptor beta chains drawn from one sample of a study of lymphopenia after photon versus proton radiotherapy. Measured with immunoSEQ multiplex PCR; TCRdb has only the in-frame clones, and not every one. The sample has around 17,000 clones; approximately 80% are singletons. Specimen: peripheral blood, collected from a patient treated with proton-based radiotherapy. The receptors stem from a man in his 70s with pancreatic cancer. Both conserved end residues are part of each CDR3. Each record gives: D gene, V gene, J gene, clone size, CDR3 DNA, CDR3 protein. The D gene is left open where the match is weak. Clone size, where shown, is once, few, many, or a class for clones that have expanded.

>NA|TRBV5-6|TRBJ2-7|once
TGTGCCAGCAGCTTCGGCCAGGGTGGGGCCTACGAGCAGTACTTC
CASSFGQGGAYEQYF
>NA|TRBV6-5|TRBJ1-2|NA
TGTGCCAGCAACCCCCGGGGAAGGTTCTATGGCTACACCTTC
CASNPRGRFYGYTF
>NA|TRBV5-4|TRBJ2-7|NA
TGTGCCAGCAGCCAAGATGCCTACGAGCAGTACTTC
CASSQDAYEQYF
>NA|TRBV9|TRBJ2-3|few
TGTGCCAGCAGCTGGACAGGAGGGGAGGTAACAGATACGCAGTATTTT
CASSWTGGEVTDTQYF
>NA|TRBV30|TRBJ1-4|NA
TGTGCCTGGCAATCCAACAGGGCCGTTGGTGAAAAACTGTTTTTT
CAWQSNRAVGEKLFF
>NA|TRBV19|TRBJ1-1|NA
TGTGCCAGTAGTACTCCTCACCAGGCCGGCGGAACTGAAGCTTTCTTT
CASSTPHQAGGTEAFF
>NA|TRBV29-1|TRBJ1-1|NA
TGCAGCACGGACAAAGGTGGCACTGAAGCTTTCTTT
CSTDKGGTEAFF
>TRBD1|TRBV4-1|TRBJ2-6|NA
TGCGCCAGCAGCCAAGATTCGCCGCACAGGGGTACAGGGGCCAACGTCCTGACTTTC
CASSQDSPHRGTGANVLTF
>NA|TRBV20-1|TRBJ1-2|NA
TGCAGGGGGGGCTATGGCTACACCTTC
CRGGYGYTF
>NA|TRBV2|TRBJ1-2|NA
TGTGCCAGCAGTGCCGGGACAAGCTATGGCTACACCTTC
CASSAGTSYGYTF
>NA|TRBV5-4|TRBJ1-4|NA
TGTGCCAGCAGTTACGATGGGGAAAAACTGTTTTTT
CASSYDGEKLFF
>NA|TRBV23-1|TRBJ1-2|NA
TGCGCCAGCAGCGCCCGTTCAAGGTATGGCTACACCTTC
CASSARSRYGYTF
>NA|TRBV11-3|TRBJ2-1|NA
TGTGCCAGCAGCTTAAGGGGACCCTACAATGAGCAGTTCTTC
CASSLRGPYNEQFF
>TRBD2|TRBV12-5|TRBJ2-3|NA
TGTGCTAGTGGTTTGTTAGCGGGGGTCACAGATACGCAGTATTTT
CASGLLAGVTDTQYF
>NA|TRBV9|TRBJ1-5|NA
TGTGCCAGCAGCGTCACACCTTATAGCAATCAGCCCCAGCATTTT
CASSVTPYSNQPQHF
>NA|TRBV19|TRBJ1-1|NA
TGTGCCAGTAGTCCGGAGACCAGGGGTTGGGCCACTGAAGCTTTCTTT
CASSPETRGWATEAFF
>NA|TRBV19|TRBJ1-1|NA
TGTGCCAGTAGTAGAACACAGGGTATGAACACTGAAGCTTTCTTT
CASSRTQGMNTEAFF
>NA|TRBV7-3|TRBJ1-1|NA
TGTGCCAGCAGCCTAAGCATGAACACTGAAGCTTTCTTT
CASSLSMNTEAFF
>NA|TRBV9|TRBJ1-3|NA
TGTGCCAGCAGCCCCCGACCGAGCAGTGACACCATATATTTT
CASSPRPSSDTIYF
>NA|TRBV9|TRBJ2-1|NA
TGTGCCAGCAGCGTAGCTTCAGGGAATGAGCAGTTCTTC
CASSVASGNEQFF
>NA|TRBV6-6|TRBJ2-7|NA
TGTGCCAGCAGTTTTTCCGGGACGGCCCCCTACGAGCAGTACTTC
CASSFSGTAPYEQYF
>TRBD2|TRBV7-2|TRBJ2-7|once
TGTGCCAGCAGCTATCCGGCTAGCGGGTTGGGTCGCGAGCAGTACTTC
CASSYPASGLGREQYF
>NA|TRBV30|TRBJ1-1|NA
TGTGCCTGGGAAACCAGGGGAACTGAAGCTTTCTTT
CAWETRGTEAFF
>NA|TRBV5-4|TRBJ2-7|NA
TGTGCCAGCAGCTCGGGACGGGAGAGCTCCTACGAGCAGTACTTC
CASSSGRESSYEQYF
>TRBD2|TRBV7-3|TRBJ2-1|NA
TGTGCCAGCAGCAAAACTAGCGGGAGTCATGCTGAGCAGTTCTTC
CASSKTSGSHAEQFF
>NA|TRBV5-1|TRBJ2-6|NA
TGCGCCAGCAGCTTGGTGGGGATCCGAGTGGAGGCCAACGTCCTGACTTTC
CASSLVGIRVEANVLTF
>NA|TRBV5-1|TRBJ2-3|NA
TGCGCCAGCAGCGGGGGTAGCACAGATACGCAGTATTTT
CASSGGSTDTQYF
>TRBD1|TRBV7-3|TRBJ1-1|few
TGTGCCAGCAGCGACACAGGGGCAAGGAACACTGAAGCTTTCTTT
CASSDTGARNTEAFF
>NA|TRBV19|TRBJ2-3|NA
TGTGCCAGTAGTACTCTGGATACGCAGTATTTT
CASSTLDTQYF
>NA|TRBV7-8|TRBJ2-3|NA
TGTGCCAGCAGCTCAGGGGGGGGAGGGCCCACAGATACGCAGTATTTT
CASSSGGGGPTDTQYF
>NA|TRBV19|TRBJ1-1|NA
TGTGCCAGTAGTATAGCATCCGGGCTTGAAGCTTTCTTT
CASSIASGLEAFF
>NA|TRBV7-9|TRBJ2-1|NA
TGTGCCAGCAGCTCCGGGCGAATCTATGAGCAGTTCTTC
CASSSGRIYEQFF
>NA|TRBV5-4|TRBJ2-3|NA
TGTGCCAGCAGCTTGCCAGGGGTAGGCACAGATACGCAGTATTTT
CASSLPGVGTDTQYF
>NA|TRBV9|TRBJ2-2|NA
TGTGCCAGCAGCGTAGAAATGTTGGGGCTTACGAACACCGGGGAGCTGTTTTTT
CASSVEMLGLTNTGELFF